The sequence of this T cell receptor (beta chain) was determined in a study of T cells expressing NK-cell markers. TCRdb derives one entry per CDR3 protein from the 5' RACE reads, leaving out DNA. This sample lists about 160,000 distinct CDR3 sequences; its ten largest clones have around a sixth. The sequence was collected from a woman aged 18-70 years in good health. Sequencing input: blood T cells: a sorted CD56 or NKG2C T cell subset, CD4+ or CD8+ T cells, or bulk PBMC T cells (not recorded which).

The CDR3: CATGRRLAGNRITGELFF. The gene calls are TRBV11-1 and TRBJ2-2; lacking DNA, the TRBD2 call made by TCRdb goes unchecked. The CDR3 runs to 18 residues. From germline, CDR1 is SGHAT and CDR2 FQDESV (reference sequence).